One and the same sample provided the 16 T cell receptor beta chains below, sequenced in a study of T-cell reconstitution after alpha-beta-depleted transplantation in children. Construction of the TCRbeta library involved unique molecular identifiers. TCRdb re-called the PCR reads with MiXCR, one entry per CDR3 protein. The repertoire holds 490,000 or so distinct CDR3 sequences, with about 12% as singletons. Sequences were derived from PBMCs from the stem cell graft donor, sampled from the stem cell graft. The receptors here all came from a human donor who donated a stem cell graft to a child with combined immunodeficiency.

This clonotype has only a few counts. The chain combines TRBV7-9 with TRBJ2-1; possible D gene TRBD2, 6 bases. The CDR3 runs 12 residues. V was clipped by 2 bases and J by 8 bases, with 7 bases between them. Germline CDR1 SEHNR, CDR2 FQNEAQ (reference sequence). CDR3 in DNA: TGTGCCAGCAGCTTATCTAGCGATGAGCAGTTCTTC. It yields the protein CASSLSSDEQFF. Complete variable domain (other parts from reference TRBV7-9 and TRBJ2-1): DTGVSQNPRHKITKRGQNVTFRCDPISEHNRLYWYRQTLGQGPEFLTYFQNEAQLEKSRLLSDRFSAERPKGSFSTLEIQRTEQGDSAMYLCASSLSSDEQFFGPGTRLTVL.

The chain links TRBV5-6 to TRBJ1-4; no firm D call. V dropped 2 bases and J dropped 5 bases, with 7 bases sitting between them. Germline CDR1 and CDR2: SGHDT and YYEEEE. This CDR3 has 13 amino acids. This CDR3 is CASSLVGNEKLFF. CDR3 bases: TGTGCCAGCAGCTTAGTAGGGAATGAAAAACTGTTTTTT.

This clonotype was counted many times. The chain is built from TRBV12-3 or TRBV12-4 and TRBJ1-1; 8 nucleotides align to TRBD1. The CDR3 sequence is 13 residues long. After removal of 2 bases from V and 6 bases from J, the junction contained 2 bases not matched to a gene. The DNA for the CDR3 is TGTGCCAGCAGTTTACAGGGGGCGTCTGAAGCTTTCTTT. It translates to CASSLQGASEAFF.

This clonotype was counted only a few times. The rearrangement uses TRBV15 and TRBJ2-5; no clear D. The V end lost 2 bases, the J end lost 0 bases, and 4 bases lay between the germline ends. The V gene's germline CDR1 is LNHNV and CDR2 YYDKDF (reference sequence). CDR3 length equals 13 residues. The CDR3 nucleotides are TGTGCCACCAGCAGACAGAACCAAGAGACCCAGTACTTC. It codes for CATSRQNQETQYF.

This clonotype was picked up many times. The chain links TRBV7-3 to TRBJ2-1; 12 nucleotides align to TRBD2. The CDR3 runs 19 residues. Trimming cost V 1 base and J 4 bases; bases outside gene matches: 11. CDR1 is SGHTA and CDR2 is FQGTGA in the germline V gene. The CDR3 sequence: CASSLKRIGTSGLYNEQFF. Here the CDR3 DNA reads TGTGCCAGCAGCTTAAAAAGGATAGGGACTAGCGGGTTATACAATGAGCAGTTCTTC.

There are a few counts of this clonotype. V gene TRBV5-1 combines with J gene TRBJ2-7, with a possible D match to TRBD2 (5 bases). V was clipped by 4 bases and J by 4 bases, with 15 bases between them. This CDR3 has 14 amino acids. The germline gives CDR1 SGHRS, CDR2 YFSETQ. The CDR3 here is CASSGGPAQYEQYF. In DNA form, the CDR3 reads TGCGCCAGCAGCGGCGGGCCGGCCCAATACGAGCAGTACTTC.

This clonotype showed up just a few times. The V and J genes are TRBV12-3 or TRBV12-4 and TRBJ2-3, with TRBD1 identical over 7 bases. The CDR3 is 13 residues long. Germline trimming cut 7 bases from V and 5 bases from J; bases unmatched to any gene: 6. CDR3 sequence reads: CASNRGPGDTQYF. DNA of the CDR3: TGTGCCAGCAACAGGGGCCCGGGAGATACGCAGTATTTT.

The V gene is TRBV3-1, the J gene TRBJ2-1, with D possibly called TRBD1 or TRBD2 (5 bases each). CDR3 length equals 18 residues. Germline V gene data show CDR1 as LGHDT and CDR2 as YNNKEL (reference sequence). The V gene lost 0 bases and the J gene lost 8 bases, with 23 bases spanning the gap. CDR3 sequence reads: CASSQDERGHPLGDEQFF. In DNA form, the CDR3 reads TGTGCCAGCAGCCAAGACGAGAGGGGCCACCCCCTTGGGGATGAGCAGTTCTTC.

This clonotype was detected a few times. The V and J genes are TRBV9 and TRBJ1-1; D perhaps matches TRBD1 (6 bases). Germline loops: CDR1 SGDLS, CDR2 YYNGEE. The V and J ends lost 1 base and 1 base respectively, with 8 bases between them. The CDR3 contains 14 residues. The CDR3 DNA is TGTGCCAGCAGCGTAAGGACAGCGAACACTGAAGCTTTCTTT. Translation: CASSVRTANTEAFF.

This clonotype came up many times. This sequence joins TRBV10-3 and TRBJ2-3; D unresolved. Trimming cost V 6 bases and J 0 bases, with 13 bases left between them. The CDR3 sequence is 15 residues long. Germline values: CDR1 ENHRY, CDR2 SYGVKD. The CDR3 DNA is TGTGCCATCAGCCAGCGTGCACCTAGCACAGATACGCAGTATTTT. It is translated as CAISQRAPSTDTQYF.

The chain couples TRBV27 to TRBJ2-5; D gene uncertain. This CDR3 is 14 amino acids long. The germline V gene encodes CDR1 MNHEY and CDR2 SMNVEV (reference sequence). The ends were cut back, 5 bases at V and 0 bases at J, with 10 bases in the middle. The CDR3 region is CASSPDTYQETQYF. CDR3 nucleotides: TGTGCCAGCAGTCCAGATACCTACCAAGAGACCCAGTACTTC.

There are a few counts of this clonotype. The DNA of the CDR3 is TGTGCCAGCAGCGAAGGAGACGAGCAGTACTTC. Protein product: CASSEGDEQYF. The chain carries TRBV5-6 and TRBJ2-7; D gene unclear. The CDR3 sequence is 11 residues long. CDR1 is SGHDT and CDR2 is YYEEEE in the germline V gene. Between the trimmed V and J ends, which lost 4 bases and 5 bases, there was a span of 7 bases.

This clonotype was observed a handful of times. CDR3 bases: TGTGCCACCAGTGGGTCCAACACTGAAGCTTTCTTT. Amino acids: CATSGSNTEAFF. V usage is TRBV24-1 and J usage is TRBJ1-1; D is unresolved. The germline V gene encodes CDR1 KGHDR and CDR2 SFDVKD. The CDR3 has 12 amino acids. With 5 bases removed from V and 2 bases from J, the gap between germline ends came to 5 bases.

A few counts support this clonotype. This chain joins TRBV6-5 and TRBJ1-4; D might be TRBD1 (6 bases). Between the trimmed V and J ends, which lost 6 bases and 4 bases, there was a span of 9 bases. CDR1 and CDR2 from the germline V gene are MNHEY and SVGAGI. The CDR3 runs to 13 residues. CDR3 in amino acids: CASSRTVNEKLFF. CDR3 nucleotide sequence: TGTGCCAGCAGCCGGACAGTTAATGAAAAACTGTTTTTT.

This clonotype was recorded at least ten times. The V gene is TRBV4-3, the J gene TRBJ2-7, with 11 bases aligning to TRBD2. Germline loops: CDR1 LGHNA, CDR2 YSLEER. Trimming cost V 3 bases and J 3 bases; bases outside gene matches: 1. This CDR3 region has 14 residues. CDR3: CASSQGLADYEQYF. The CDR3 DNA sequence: TGCGCCAGCAGCCAGGGACTAGCGGACTACGAGCAGTACTTC.

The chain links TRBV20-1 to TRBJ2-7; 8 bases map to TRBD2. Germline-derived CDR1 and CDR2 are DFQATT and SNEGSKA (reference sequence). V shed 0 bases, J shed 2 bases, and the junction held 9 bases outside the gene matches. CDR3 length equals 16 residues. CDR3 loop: CSARDQGQRGTYEQYF. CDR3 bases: TGCAGTGCTAGAGATCAGGGTCAGCGGGGGACCTACGAGCAGTACTTC.